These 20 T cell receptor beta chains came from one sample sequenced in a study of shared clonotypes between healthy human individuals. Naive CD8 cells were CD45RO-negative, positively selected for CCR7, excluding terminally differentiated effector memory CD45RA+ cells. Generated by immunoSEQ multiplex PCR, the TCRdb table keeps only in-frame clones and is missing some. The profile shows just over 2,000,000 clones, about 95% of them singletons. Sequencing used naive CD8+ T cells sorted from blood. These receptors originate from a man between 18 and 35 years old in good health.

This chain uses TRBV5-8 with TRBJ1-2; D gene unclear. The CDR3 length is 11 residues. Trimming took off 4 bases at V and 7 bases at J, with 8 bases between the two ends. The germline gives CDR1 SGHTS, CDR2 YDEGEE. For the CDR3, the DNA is TGTGCCAGCAGCCCTTATGTTGGCTACACCTTC. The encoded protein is CASSPYVGYTF.

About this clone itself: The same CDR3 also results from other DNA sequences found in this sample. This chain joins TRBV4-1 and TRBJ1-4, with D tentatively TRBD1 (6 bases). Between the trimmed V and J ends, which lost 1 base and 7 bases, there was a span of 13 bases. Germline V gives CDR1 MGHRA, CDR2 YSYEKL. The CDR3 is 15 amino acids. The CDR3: CASSQVGGLGEKLFF. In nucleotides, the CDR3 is TGCGCCAGCAGCCAAGTTGGGGGGCTTGGTGAAAAACTGTTTTTT.

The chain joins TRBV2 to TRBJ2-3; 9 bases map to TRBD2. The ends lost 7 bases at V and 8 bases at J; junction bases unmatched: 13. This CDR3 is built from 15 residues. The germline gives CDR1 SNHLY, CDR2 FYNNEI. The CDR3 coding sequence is TGTGCCAGCATCTCTCGCGGGAGGGCCGAGGTTACGCAGTATTTT. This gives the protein CASISRGRAEVTQYF.

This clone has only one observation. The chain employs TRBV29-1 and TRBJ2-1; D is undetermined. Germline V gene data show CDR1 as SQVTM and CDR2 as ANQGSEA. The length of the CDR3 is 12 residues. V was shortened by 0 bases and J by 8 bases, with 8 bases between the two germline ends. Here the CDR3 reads CSVEDPVHEQFF. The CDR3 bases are TGCAGCGTTGAAGATCCGGTCCATGAGCAGTTCTTC.

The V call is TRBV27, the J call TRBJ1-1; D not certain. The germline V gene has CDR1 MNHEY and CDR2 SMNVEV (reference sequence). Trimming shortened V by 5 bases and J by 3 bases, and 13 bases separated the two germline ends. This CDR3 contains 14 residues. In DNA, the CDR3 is TGTGCCAGCAGTCTCTCACTTGGGGACACTGAAGCTTTCTTT. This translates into CASSLSLGDTEAFF.

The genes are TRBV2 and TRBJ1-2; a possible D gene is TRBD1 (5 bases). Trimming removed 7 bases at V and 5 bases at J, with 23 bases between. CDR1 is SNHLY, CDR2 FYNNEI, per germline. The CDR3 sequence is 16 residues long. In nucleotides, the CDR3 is TGTGCCAGCAACGAGGCAGGGTCCAATTTTCTTTATGGCTACACCTTC. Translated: CASNEAGSNFLYGYTF.

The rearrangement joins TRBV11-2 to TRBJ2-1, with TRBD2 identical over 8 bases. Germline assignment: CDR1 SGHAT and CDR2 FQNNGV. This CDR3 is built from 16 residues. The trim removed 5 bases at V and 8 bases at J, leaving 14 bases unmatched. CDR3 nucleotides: TGTGCCAGCAGCCCTCATCAAGCAGCGGGGGACTATGAGCAGTTCTTC. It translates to CASSPHQAAGDYEQFF.

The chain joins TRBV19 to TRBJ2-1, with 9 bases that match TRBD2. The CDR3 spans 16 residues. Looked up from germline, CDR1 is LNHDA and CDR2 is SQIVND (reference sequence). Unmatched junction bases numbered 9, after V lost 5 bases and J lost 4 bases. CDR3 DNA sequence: TGTGCCAGTAGTGTACTTAGCGGGAGTGGGTACAATGAGCAGTTCTTC. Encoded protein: CASSVLSGSGYNEQFF.

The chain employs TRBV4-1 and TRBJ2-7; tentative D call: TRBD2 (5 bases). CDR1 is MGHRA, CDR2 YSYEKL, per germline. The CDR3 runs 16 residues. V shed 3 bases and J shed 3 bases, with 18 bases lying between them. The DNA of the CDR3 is TGCGCCAGCAGCCATGTCACGGGAAACCTCCTCTACGAGCAGTACTTC. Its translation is CASSHVTGNLLYEQYF.

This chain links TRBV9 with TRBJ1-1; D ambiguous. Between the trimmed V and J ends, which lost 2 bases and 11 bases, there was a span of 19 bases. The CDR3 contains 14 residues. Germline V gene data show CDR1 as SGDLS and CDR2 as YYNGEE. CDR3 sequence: CASSVESGRPPAFF. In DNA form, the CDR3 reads TGTGCCAGCAGCGTCGAATCAGGACGGCCCCCCGCTTTCTTT.

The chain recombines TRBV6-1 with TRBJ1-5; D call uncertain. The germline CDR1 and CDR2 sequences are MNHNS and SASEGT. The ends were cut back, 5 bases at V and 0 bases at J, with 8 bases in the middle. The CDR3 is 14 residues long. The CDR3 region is CASSPTYSNQPQHF. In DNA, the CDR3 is TGTGCCAGCAGTCCTACGTATAGCAATCAGCCCCAGCATTTT.

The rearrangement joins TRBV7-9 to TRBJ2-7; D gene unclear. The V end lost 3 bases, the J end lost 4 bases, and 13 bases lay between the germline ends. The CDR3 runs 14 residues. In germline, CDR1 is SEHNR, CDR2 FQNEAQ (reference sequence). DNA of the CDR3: TGTGCCAGCAGCTTCAGAGGTGTGATGTACGAGCAGTACTTC. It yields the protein CASSFRGVMYEQYF.

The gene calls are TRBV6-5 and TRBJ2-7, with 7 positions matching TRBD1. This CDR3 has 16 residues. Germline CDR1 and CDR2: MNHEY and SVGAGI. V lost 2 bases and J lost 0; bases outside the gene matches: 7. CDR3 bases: TGTGCCAGCAGTTACCGCCGGGGACAGAGCTCCTACGAGCAGTACTTC. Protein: CASSYRRGQSSYEQYF.

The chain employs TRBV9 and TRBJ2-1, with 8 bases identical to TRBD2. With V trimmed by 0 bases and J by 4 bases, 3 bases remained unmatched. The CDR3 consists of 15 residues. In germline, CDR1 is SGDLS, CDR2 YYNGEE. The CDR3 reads CASSVVASGYNEQFF. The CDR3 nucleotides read TGTGCCAGCAGCGTAGTGGCTAGCGGGTACAATGAGCAGTTCTTC.

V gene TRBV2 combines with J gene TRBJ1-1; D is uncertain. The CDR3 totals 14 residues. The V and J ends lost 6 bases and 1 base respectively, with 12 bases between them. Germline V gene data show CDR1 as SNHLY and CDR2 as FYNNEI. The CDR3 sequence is CASRFDGPNTEAFF. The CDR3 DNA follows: TGTGCCAGCAGGTTTGACGGACCGAACACTGAAGCTTTCTTT.

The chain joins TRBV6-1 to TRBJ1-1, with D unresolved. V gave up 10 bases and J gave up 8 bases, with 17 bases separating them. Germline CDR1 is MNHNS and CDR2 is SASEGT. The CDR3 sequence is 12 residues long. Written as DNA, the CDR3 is TGTGCCATCAAGGAGGATGTCCCAGAAGCTTTCTTT. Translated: CAIKEDVPEAFF.

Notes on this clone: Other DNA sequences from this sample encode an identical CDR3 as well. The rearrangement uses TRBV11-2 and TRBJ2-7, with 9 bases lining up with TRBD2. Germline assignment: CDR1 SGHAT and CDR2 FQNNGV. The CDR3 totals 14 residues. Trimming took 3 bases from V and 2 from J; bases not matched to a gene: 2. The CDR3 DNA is TGTGCCAGCAGCTTGGCGGGAGGGCCCTACGAGCAGTACTTC. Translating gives CASSLAGGPYEQYF.

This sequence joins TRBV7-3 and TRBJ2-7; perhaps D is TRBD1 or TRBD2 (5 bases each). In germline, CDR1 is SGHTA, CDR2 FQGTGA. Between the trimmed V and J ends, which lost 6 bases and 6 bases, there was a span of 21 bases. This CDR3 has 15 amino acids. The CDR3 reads CASSYSGTARGEQYF. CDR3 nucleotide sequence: TGTGCCAGCAGTTACTCCGGGACCGCGAGGGGCGAGCAGTACTTC. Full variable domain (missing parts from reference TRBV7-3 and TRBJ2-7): GAGVSQTPSNKVTEKGKYVELRCDPISGHTALYWYRQSLGQGPEFLIYFQGTGAADDSGLPNDRFFAVRPEGSVSTLKIQRTERGDSAVYLCASSYSGTARGEQYFGPGTRLTVT.

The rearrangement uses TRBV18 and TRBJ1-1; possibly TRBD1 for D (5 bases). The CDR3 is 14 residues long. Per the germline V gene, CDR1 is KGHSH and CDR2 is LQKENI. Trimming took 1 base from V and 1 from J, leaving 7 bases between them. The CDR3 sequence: CASSPLGGNTEAFF. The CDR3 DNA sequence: TGTGCCAGCTCACCACTGGGGGGGAACACTGAAGCTTTCTTT.

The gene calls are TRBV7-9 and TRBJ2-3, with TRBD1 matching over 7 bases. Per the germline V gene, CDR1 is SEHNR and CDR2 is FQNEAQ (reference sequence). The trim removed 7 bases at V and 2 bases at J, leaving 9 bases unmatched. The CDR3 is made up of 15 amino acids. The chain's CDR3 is CASNYGTDYTDTQYF. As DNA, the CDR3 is TGTGCCAGCAACTATGGGACAGACTACACAGATACGCAGTATTTT.